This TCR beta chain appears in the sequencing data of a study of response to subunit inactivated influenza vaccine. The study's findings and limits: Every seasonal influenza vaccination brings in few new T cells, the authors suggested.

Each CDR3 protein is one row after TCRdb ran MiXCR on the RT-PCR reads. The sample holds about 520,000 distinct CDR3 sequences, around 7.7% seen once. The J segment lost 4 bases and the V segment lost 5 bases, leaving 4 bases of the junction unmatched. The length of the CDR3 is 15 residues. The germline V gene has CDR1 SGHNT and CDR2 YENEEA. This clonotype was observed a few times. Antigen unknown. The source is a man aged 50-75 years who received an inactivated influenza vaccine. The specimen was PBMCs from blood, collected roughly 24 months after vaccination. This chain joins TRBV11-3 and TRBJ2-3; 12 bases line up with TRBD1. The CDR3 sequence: CASSKGQGAADTQYF. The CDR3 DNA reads TGTGCCAGCAGCAAGGGACAGGGGGCCGCAGATACGCAGTATTTT.